The clone carrying this T cell receptor (beta chain) was counted many times. Sample time point: persistent/refractory GD, antithyroid drugs over 5 years with positive TRAb. Scientists built the TCR library using RNA that was extracted from PBMCs. This specimen belongs to a study of regulatory T cells in long-lasting Graves disease. In germline, CDR1 is KGHDR, CDR2 SFDVKD. V was shortened by 4 bases and J by 6 bases, with 12 bases between the two germline ends. This CDR3 is built from 13 residues. According to the study, TCR beta libraries were built with iRepertoire HTBI primers and CDR3-region Arm-PCR. In the authors' workflow: Looking across samples, the authors found 55 to 80 TRBV and some 13 TRBJ segments. TCRdb independently ran MiXCR on the multiplex PCR reads; one entry per CDR3 protein. TCRdb, not the original authors, processed these V and J calls. The sample holds around 450,000 distinct CDR3 sequences, 20% to 25% seen once.

The V gene is TRBV24-1, the J gene TRBJ2-7; D gene unclear. The receptor was derived from a female donor with Graves disease. The specimen comprised peripheral blood mononuclear cells (PBMCs), sampled when the disease was refractory, from a patient treated with antithyroid drugs. In DNA form, the CDR3 reads TGTGCCACCAGTGAGAAGTATAGTGCCGAGCAGTACTTC. Translation: CATSEKYSAEQYF.